Below are 4 T cell receptor beta chains sequenced from a single sample in a study of cytomegalovirus exposure and HLA in healthy donors. Primers: 60 Vbeta forward and 13 Jbeta reverse. This table comes from immunoSEQ multiplex PCR, and its TCRdb copy is limited to in-frame clones, with some not included. The sample gives more than 90,000 clones, about 70% of which show up once; approximately 9.2% is in the top ten. Material for sequencing was PBMCs. The origin of the receptors is a human donor in good health.

This rearrangement joins TRBV7-2 to TRBJ1-4, with 9 bases fitting TRBD1. V lost 4 bases to trimming and J lost 6 bases; unmatched junction nucleotides: 9. The CDR3 has 16 amino acids. Germline CDR1 and CDR2: SGHTA and FQGNSA. The CDR3 DNA reads TGTGCCAGCAGCTCGGGGGGGGACAGGGTGTATGAAAAACTGTTTTTT. It yields the protein CASSSGGDRVYEKLFF.

The V call is TRBV19, the J call TRBJ1-2, with D possibly TRBD1 on 6 matching bases. CDR1 is LNHDA, CDR2 SQIVND, per germline (reference sequence). The CDR3 sequence is 13 residues long. Trimming pared 3 bases from V and 8 bases from J, leaving 13 bases between. Here the CDR3 DNA reads TGTGCCAGTAGTATCCCAGGGGTACGAGGCTACACCTTC. This encodes CASSIPGVRGYTF.

The chain links TRBV2 to TRBJ1-6; D not resolved. Deletions cut 6 bases from V and 7 bases from J, with 13 bases between. CDR1 is SNHLY and CDR2 is FYNNEI in the germline V gene. The CDR3 is 14 residues long. This CDR3 is CASRGTTGNSPLHF. DNA for the CDR3: TGTGCCAGCAGGGGTACTACGGGAAATTCACCCCTCCACTTT.

The chain has TRBV15 and TRBJ2-5; TRBD1 matches at 10 bases. The CDR3 has 15 residues. The germline V gene encodes CDR1 LNHNV and CDR2 YYDKDF (reference sequence). Unmatched junction bases numbered 2, after V lost 0 bases and J lost 4 bases. The CDR3 DNA reads TGTGCCACCAGCAGAGAGGGGACAGGGGTAGAGACCCAGTACTTC. Translating it yields CATSREGTGVETQYF.